Listed below are T cell receptor beta chains from one sample, sequenced in a study of cytomegalovirus exposure and HLA in healthy donors. The table came from immunoSEQ multiplex PCR; TCRdb's copy has only in-frame clones and leaves some out. This sample yields around 60,000 clones, of which less than 96% are seen a single time; 1% to 1.5% belongs to the top ten. Sequenced sample: PBMCs. The receptors stem from a young woman in good health and CMV-seronegative. The CDR3 runs from the conserved cysteine through the conserved F or W. The D gene is left open where the match is weak. Size values are once, few and many counts, or a class for expanded clones, and some rows have none.

>TRBV6-1|TRBJ2-7|TRBD1|once
CASASAGTGTYEQYF
TGTGCCAGCGCATCCGCCGGGACAGGGACCTACGAGCAGTACTTC
>TRBV11-2|TRBJ2-1|-|-
CASSLGLLGGVWNEQFF
TGTGCCAGCAGCTTAGGGCTTCTCGGGGGAGTTTGGAATGAGCAGTTCTTC
>TRBV4-2|TRBJ2-3|TRBD2|-
CASSPRQGGTSGGGTDTQYF
TGTGCCAGCAGCCCGAGACAGGGGGGGACTAGCGGGGGGGGCACAGATACGCAGTATTTT
>TRBV7-9|TRBJ1-2|TRBD1|-
CASSSGTGGWGYTF
TGTGCCAGCAGCTCCGGGACAGGGGGCTGGGGCTACACCTTC
>TRBV7-8|TRBJ2-7|-|-
CASSPGSYEQYF
TGTGCCAGCAGCCCAGGTTCCTACGAGCAGTACTTC
>TRBV13|TRBJ2-5|-|-
CASSLVGAGAGFETQYF
TGTGCCAGCAGCTTAGTGGGAGCGGGCGCGGGGTTTGAGACCCAGTACTTC
>TRBV9|TRBJ2-7|-|-
CASSPRGRSSYEQYF
TGTGCCAGCAGCCCCCGGGGAAGGAGCTCCTACGAGCAGTACTTC
>TRBV28|TRBJ2-3|TRBD1|-
CASSPDRGKTSDTQYF
TGTGCCAGCAGTCCGGACAGGGGGAAGACCTCAGATACGCAGTATTTT
>TRBV19|TRBJ2-1|-|once
CAGESYNEQFF
TGTGCCGGGGAGTCATACAATGAGCAGTTCTTC
>TRBV27|TRBJ2-3|TRBD2|-
CASSLSASGGWADTQYF
TGTGCCAGCAGTTTATCGGCTAGCGGGGGGTGGGCAGATACGCAGTATTTT
>TRBV7-9|TRBJ2-7|-|-
CASTRGLYEQYF
TGTGCCAGCACCCGAGGTCTCTACGAGCAGTACTTC
>TRBV4-3|TRBJ2-7|TRBD2|-
CASSQEPPGGGSPYEQYF
TGCGCCAGCAGCCAAGAACCTCCTGGCGGGGGGTCCCCCTACGAGCAGTACTTC
>TRBV7-2|TRBJ2-5|-|-
CASSPLVGGWQETQYF
TGTGCCAGCAGCCCCCTGGTCGGAGGTTGGCAAGAGACCCAGTACTTC
>TRBV20-1|TRBJ1-1|-|once
CSAISWTEAFF
TGCAGTGCTATTAGTTGGACTGAAGCTTTCTTT
>TRBV30|TRBJ2-2|TRBD1|-
CAWSHPRDSNTGELFF
TGTGCCTGGAGTCATCCCCGGGACAGCAACACCGGGGAGCTGTTTTTT
>TRBV2|TRBJ2-7|TRBD2|-
CASRALAGANEQYF
TGTGCCAGCAGGGCCCTGGCGGGAGCGAACGAGCAGTACTTC
>TRBV7-9|TRBJ1-2|-|-
CASSLPPLGGGYTF
TGTGCCAGCAGCTTACCCCCCCTAGGCGGGGGCTACACCTTC
>TRBV9|TRBJ1-4|TRBD1|-
CASSDQGQGNEKLFF
TGTGCCAGCAGTGACCAGGGACAGGGTAATGAAAAACTGTTTTTT
>TRBV7-3|TRBJ1-1|-|-
CASSLQGPRIGTEAFF
TGTGCCAGCAGCCTCCAGGGGCCTAGGATCGGGACTGAAGCTTTCTTT
>TRBV6-5|TRBJ2-3|TRBD2|-
CASKGWGGGVDTQYF
TGTGCCAGCAAGGGGTGGGGGGGTGGAGTGGATACGCAGTATTTT
>TRBV7-3|TRBJ2-1|TRBD2|-
CASSLGGVPPQNNEQFF
TGTGCCAGCAGCTTGGGAGGGGTCCCTCCTCAAAACAATGAGCAGTTCTTC
>TRBV13|TRBJ2-7|TRBD2|-
CASRPGGAGGSGQYF
TGTGCCAGCAGACCCGGGGGCGCGGGGGGTAGTGGGCAGTACTTC
>TRBV30|TRBJ1-5|TRBD1|-
CAWSPDRVGFQPQHF
TGTGCCTGGAGCCCAGACAGGGTCGGCTTTCAGCCCCAGCATTTT
>TRBV28|TRBJ1-5|-|-
CASSLWRAPNQPQHF
TGTGCCAGCAGTTTATGGAGGGCCCCCAATCAGCCCCAGCATTTT
>TRBV30|TRBJ1-5|TRBD1|-
CAWSRARDSYSNQPQHF
TGTGCCTGGAGCCGCGCCCGGGACAGCTATAGCAATCAGCCCCAGCATTTT
>TRBV6-6|TRBJ2-7|-|-
CASSYSEGAWVGEQYF
TGTGCCAGCAGTTACTCGGAGGGGGCGTGGGTTGGCGAGCAGTACTTC
>TRBV29-1|TRBJ1-4|-|-
CSVVPGNQPHEKLFF
TGCAGCGTTGTTCCGGGGAACCAACCCCATGAAAAACTGTTTTTT
>TRBV28|TRBJ2-7|TRBD1|-
CASRRDSPPYEQYF
TGTGCCAGCAGAAGGGACAGTCCACCCTACGAGCAGTACTTC
>TRBV7-2|TRBJ2-3|-|-
CASSHGGRGIGATDTQYF
TGTGCCAGCAGCCATGGGGGGAGGGGGATTGGGGCCACAGATACGCAGTATTTT
>TRBV19|TRBJ1-1|-|-
CASSPRTENTEAFF
TGTGCCAGTAGTCCTCGGACAGAGAACACTGAAGCTTTCTTT
>TRBV28|TRBJ2-3|-|-
CASSLSQGSTDTQYF
TGTGCCAGCAGTTTATCCCAGGGTAGCACAGATACGCAGTATTTT
>TRBV10-1|TRBJ2-1|TRBD1|-
CASSQGQGPYNEQFF
TGCGCCAGCAGTCAAGGACAGGGGCCCTACAATGAGCAGTTCTTC
>TRBV6-6|TRBJ2-7|-|-
CASTPGGTLAFEQYF
TGTGCCAGCACCCCAGGGGGGACATTGGCGTTCGAGCAGTACTTC
>TRBV6-5|TRBJ1-2|TRBD1|-
CASSPGTGGSYGYTF
TGTGCCAGCAGCCCCGGGACAGGGGGCTCCTATGGCTACACCTTC